These T cell receptor beta chains were read from a single sample in a study of OX40 agonist ivuxolimab in advanced cancers. The data were produced by immunoSEQ multiplex PCR, yet TCRdb's version contains in-frame clones alone and is incomplete. The sample includes around 60,000 clones, nearly 95% of them seen just once. The material was CD4+ or CD8+ T cells sorted from blood, obtained in a trial of the OX40 agonist ivuxolimab. Receptors were obtained from an adult with an advanced solid tumor such as melanoma, head and neck, liver or kidney cancer. Each CDR3 is given with its conserved first and last residue. Each record gives: CDR3 length, D gene, clone size, V gene, J gene, CDR3 protein, CDR3 DNA. D genes are given only for firm matches. Expanded clones get a size class; other rows say once, few or many, or leave the size out.

15,TRBD2,-,TRBV19,TRBJ2-1,CASSTRSGSPNEQFF,TGTGCCAGTAGTACCCGAAGCGGGAGCCCCAATGAGCAGTTCTTC
15,-,-,TRBV28,TRBJ2-7,CASSFASGGSYEQYF,TGTGCCAGCAGTTTCGCGTCCGGAGGATCCTACGAGCAGTACTTC
20,TRBD1,-,TRBV14,TRBJ2-2,CASSQEKGSGTAFVGGELFF,TGTGCCAGCAGCCAAGAAAAGGGATCTGGGACAGCGTTTGTGGGCGGGGAGCTGTTTTTT
15,-,-,TRBV5-5,TRBJ1-5,CASSLGRTENQPQHF,TGTGCCAGCAGCTTGGGCCGAACAGAAAATCAGCCCCAGCATTTT
18,-,-,TRBV1,TRBJ2-4,CTSSRKDLGEGHGNIQYF,TGCACCAGCAGCCGAAAAGATTTGGGGGAGGGCCATGGAAACATTCAGTACTTC
15,TRBD1,-,TRBV5-1,TRBJ2-7,CASSVTTGGAYEQYF,TGCGCCAGCAGCGTTACGACAGGGGGAGCCTACGAGCAGTACTTC
11,-,few,TRBV20-1,TRBJ1-1,CSARSGTEAFF,TGCAGTGCTAGGAGTGGCACTGAAGCTTTCTTT
13,-,-,TRBV7-3,TRBJ2-1,CASSLGPDWEQFF,TGTGCCAGCAGCTTAGGACCGGATTGGGAGCAGTTCTTC
13,TRBD1,-,TRBV30,TRBJ2-5,CAWDTGGQETQYF,TGTGCCTGGGATACAGGGGGCCAAGAGACCCAGTACTTC
13,TRBD2,-,TRBV6-6,TRBJ2-3,CASQTSGTDTQYF,TGTGCCAGCCAGACTAGCGGCACAGATACGCAGTATTTT
15,-,-,TRBV5-1,TRBJ1-4,CASSPPDSTNEKLFF,TGCGCCAGCAGTCCCCCGGACAGCACTAATGAAAAACTGTTTTTT
20,TRBD2,-,TRBV5-1,TRBJ2-5,CASSPDGAGSSGSFEETQYF,TGCGCCAGCAGCCCGGACGGGGCGGGGTCTAGCGGGAGTTTCGAAGAGACCCAGTACTTC
11,-,-,TRBV6-1,TRBJ2-3,CASRGGNTQYF,TGTGCCAGCAGGGGGGGCAATACGCAGTATTTT
13,-,-,TRBV5-4,TRBJ2-1,CASSLSSYNEQFF,TGTGCCAGCAGCCTGAGTTCCTACAATGAGCAGTTCTTC
12,-,-,TRBV5-4,TRBJ2-2,CASSPSYGELFF,TGTGCCAGCAGCCCGAGTTACGGGGAGCTGTTTTTT
14,-,-,TRBV27,TRBJ2-7,CASRPSGNSYEQYF,TGTGCCAGCAGACCAAGCGGAAACTCCTACGAGCAGTACTTC
15,TRBD1,-,TRBV7-9,TRBJ2-5,CASSPRDRGRETQYF,TGTGCCAGCAGCCCGCGGGACAGGGGTCGGGAGACCCAGTACTTC
13,-,-,TRBV7-9,TRBJ2-2,CASSSPGTGELFF,TGTGCCAGCAGCTCCCCGGGCACCGGGGAGCTGTTTTTT
14,-,-,TRBV10-3,TRBJ2-7,CAISESSGSYEQYF,TGTGCCATCAGTGAGTCGTCAGGCTCCTACGAGCAGTACTTC
13,-,once,TRBV25-1,TRBJ1-2,CASSEAGMWGYTF,TGTGCCAGCAGTGAGGCGGGAATGTGGGGCTACACCTTC
15,-,-,TRBV30,TRBJ2-5,CAWTPGWDWKETQYF,TGTGCCTGGACCCCCGGGTGGGATTGGAAAGAGACCCAGTACTTC
14,TRBD1,-,TRBV5-5,TRBJ2-1,CASSYLGQYNEQFF,TGTGCCAGCAGCTATCTGGGACAGTACAATGAGCAGTTCTTC
14,-,-,TRBV19,TRBJ2-7,CASSIGGASYEQYF,TGTGCCAGTAGTATAGGTGGGGCGTCCTACGAGCAGTACTTC
13,TRBD2,-,TRBV2,TRBJ2-3,CASGGTNTDTQYF,TGTGCCAGCGGGGGGACTAACACAGATACGCAGTATTTT
13,-,-,TRBV4-1,TRBJ2-1,CASSQGLTYEQFF,TGCGCCAGCAGCCAAGGGCTGACCTATGAGCAGTTCTTC
13,-,once,TRBV7-2,TRBJ2-5,CASSLGSGETQYF,TGTGCCAGCAGCTTAGGGAGCGGGGAGACCCAGTACTTC